This T cell receptor (beta chain) appears in the sequencing data of a study of cytomegalovirus exposure and HLA in healthy donors. In the study overall: The early release's HLA-typed donors yielded some 85 million unique TCRs.

A remark on this clone: Its target is not known.

PCR involved 60 Vbeta and 13 Jbeta primers. Produced via immunoSEQ multiplex PCR; TCRdb's table is partial and in-frame only. This sample contains 25,000 to 30,000 clones. Study-wide results and caveats: With later analysis, a missense DCLRE1C variant became linked to TCR beta V- and J-gene trimming. Sequencing likely caused a cluster of highly shared sequence variants.

The sample consisted of PBMCs. The source is a man under 40 in good health and CMV-seronegative.

In DNA form, the CDR3 reads TGTGCCAGCAGTTACACCGAGGGACAGCCCCAGCATTTT. This codes for CASSYTEGQPQHF. V usage is TRBV6-5 and J usage is TRBJ1-5; D remains unclear. The CDR3 consists of 13 residues. V gave up 2 bases and J gave up 7 bases, with 9 bases separating them. Germline-derived CDR1 and CDR2 are MNHEY and SVGAGI.